These 6 T cell receptor beta chains were all obtained from the same sample, sequenced in a study of blood T cell repertoires in COVID-19. Clones were sequenced by immunoSEQ multiplex PCR, and TCRdb holds only the in-frame ones, with some missing. Counted here are under 300,000 clones, around 90% occurring once; the ten biggest clones make up around 6%. The sample was PBMCs or T cells enriched from blood (not recorded which). The receptors were sampled from a woman under 40 with acute COVID-19.

This chain connects TRBV9 to TRBJ1-1; no clear D. V lost 2 bases and J 0 bases, leaving 17 bases between the germline ends. Germline V gene lookup returns CDR1 SGDLS and CDR2 YYNGEE. CDR3 size: 17 residues. The CDR3 DNA is TGTGCCAGCAGCGTTTGGCAGAGGTTCTTCATGAACACTGAAGCTTTCTTT. Translation: CASSVWQRFFMNTEAFF. Looking up the rest from reference TRBV9 and TRBJ1-1 gives the full variable domain: DSGVTQTPKHLITATGQRVTLRCSPRSGDLSVYWYQQSLDQGLQFLIQYYNGEERAKGNILERFSAQQFPDLHSELNLSSLELGDSALYFCASSVWQRFFMNTEAFFGQGTRLTVV.

This chain uses TRBV6-1 with TRBJ2-7, with 7 bases lining up with TRBD2. Germline V lookup: CDR1 MNHNS, CDR2 SASEGT. The CDR3 is made up of 16 amino acids. With 2 bases clipped from V and 0 bases from J, the junction kept 7 bases outside the gene matches. CDR3 amino acids: CASSERTGGLSYEQYF. In nucleotides, the CDR3 is TGTGCCAGCAGTGAAAGGACGGGGGGTCTCTCCTACGAGCAGTACTTC.

The table lists this clone with a count of one. This chain joins TRBV19 and TRBJ1-5; D uncertain. The germline CDR1 and CDR2 sequences are LNHDA and SQIVND (reference sequence). V lost 0 bases, J lost 3 bases, and 9 bases lay in between. This CDR3 has 15 amino acids. CDR3 sequence (DNA): TGTGCCAGTAGTATAGATGGGCAGAACAATCAGCCCCAGCATTTT. This translates into CASSIDGQNNQPQHF.

The chain is built from TRBV6-5 and TRBJ2-7, with 9 bases aligning to TRBD2. The CDR3 is made up of 14 amino acids. V dropped 6 bases and J dropped 4; count of bases not matched to a gene: 7. Germline lookup yields CDR1 MNHEY and CDR2 SVGAGI. CDR3 DNA: TGTGCCAGCAGCCCAGCGGGGGGCCCATACGAGCAGTACTTC. Translating gives CASSPAGGPYEQYF.

The V call is TRBV25-1, the J call TRBJ1-6; D unclear. Per germline, CDR1 MGHDK and CDR2 SYGVNS. The CDR3 is 14 amino acids. The germline V and J ends were trimmed by 3 bases and 2 bases, with 5 bases remaining between them. The CDR3 DNA follows: TGTGCCAGCAGTGAGTTCACCTATAATTCACCCCTCCACTTT. This gives the protein CASSEFTYNSPLHF. Based on the CDR3 plus reference TRBV25-1 and TRBJ1-6, the full variable domain is EADIYQTPRYLVIGTGKKITLECSQTMGHDKMYWYQQDPGMELHLIHYSYGVNSTEKGDLSSESTVSRIRTEHFPLTLESARPSHTSQYLCASSEFTYNSPLHFGNGTRLTVT.

The chain uses TRBV2 and TRBJ2-1, with a tentative D call TRBD1 (6 bases). Germline V gives CDR1 SNHLY, CDR2 FYNNEI. Trimming left V 7 bases short and J 4 bases short, with 17 bases between. This CDR3 region has 15 residues. For the CDR3, the DNA is TGTGCCAGCAAGGGGGACATACAAGATTACAATGAGCAGTTCTTC. It specifies CASKGDIQDYNEQFF. Full variable domain (remainder filled in from reference TRBV2 and TRBJ2-1): EPEVTQTPSHQVTQMGQEVILRCVPISNHLYFYWYRQILGQKVEFLVSFYNNEISEKSEIFDDQFSVERPDGSNFTLKIRSTKLEDSAMYFCASKGDIQDYNEQFFGPGTRLTVL.